The 15 T cell receptor beta chains below all came from one sample that was sequenced in a study of blood T cells in healthy people across ages (dated by TCRdb to between 2014 and 2017). Library construction relied on 5' RACE. The listed sequencing device is Illumina HiSeq 2500. A second PCR of roughly 7 to 11 cycles was performed with a sample-barcoded 5' primer and a J-beta primer mix. The public sequencing data were trimmed at Q25 with fastp and processed into clonotypes with MiXCR by TCRdb, which kept only in-frame beta chains. Each CDR3 protein gets just one entry, which takes the most common genes and DNA from the rows behind it. Recorded for this sample are 1.5 million or so distinct CDR3 sequences; around two fifths of them occurred a single time. Clones ranked in the top ten supply 6.5% to 10% of the sample. Material: blood. These receptors came from a woman aged 18-29 years in good health.

The chain uses TRBV14 and TRBJ2-1; possible D gene TRBD1, 6 bases. The CDR3 has 15 residues. Germline V gene lookup returns CDR1 SGHDN and CDR2 FVKESK. Between the trimmed V and J ends, which lost 6 bases and 5 bases, there was a span of 17 bases. CDR3 bases: TGTGCCAGCAGACAGTACAGGGATCCCCACAATGAGCAGTTCTTC. This translates into CASRQYRDPHNEQFF.

J is TRBJ1-5 and V is TRBV2, with a tentative D call TRBD1 (5 bases). Looked up from germline, CDR1 is SNHLY and CDR2 is FYNNEI. Trimming removed 7 bases from V and 6 bases from J, with 13 bases in between. The CDR3 runs to 13 residues. CDR3 amino acids: CASITGAGQPQHF. CDR3 nucleotide sequence: TGTGCCAGCATAACCGGGGCGGGTCAGCCCCAGCATTTT. Together with reference TRBV2 and TRBJ1-5, the CDR3 gives the full variable domain: EPEVTQTPSHQVTQMGQEVILRCVPISNHLYFYWYRQILGQKVEFLVSFYNNEISEKSEIFDDQFSVERPDGSNFTLKIRSTKLEDSAMYFCASITGAGQPQHFGDGTRLSIL.

The rearrangement joins TRBV10-1 to TRBJ2-3; 12 nucleotides align to TRBD2. V was clipped by 1 base and J by 4 bases; unmatched bases: 9. Per the germline V gene, CDR1 is WNHNN and CDR2 is SYGVQD (reference sequence). The CDR3 loop spans 18 amino acids. The CDR3 nucleotides read TGCGCCAGCAGTGAGTTCCCCACTAGCGGGGGGTCGTCAGATACGCAGTATTTT. It specifies CASSEFPTSGGSSDTQYF.

CDR3 amino acids: CASSRDLGFYEQYF. In nucleotides, the CDR3 is TGTGCCAGCAGCCGGGATCTTGGGTTCTACGAGCAGTACTTC. This chain joins TRBV27 and TRBJ2-7; D is possibly TRBD2 (5 bases). CDR3 length: 14 amino acids. Germline values: CDR1 MNHEY, CDR2 SMNVEV (reference sequence). Trimming removed 6 bases at V and 3 bases at J, with 15 bases between.

The table lists this clonotype with a count of one. The rearrangement links TRBV2 to TRBJ2-1; 12 bases map to TRBD2. Trimming cost V 4 bases and J 0 bases; bases outside gene matches: 7. Germline-derived CDR1 and CDR2 are SNHLY and FYNNEI. CDR3 length: 18 residues. The CDR3 DNA is TGTGCCAGCAGTGGACAACTAGCGGGGGGCTTCTCCTACAATGAGCAGTTCTTC. It is translated as CASSGQLAGGFSYNEQFF.

The CDR3 bases are TGTGCCAGCAGTTCGCACAGGGGGCCTAACAATGAGCAGTTCTTC. It codes for CASSSHRGPNNEQFF. This chain uses TRBV27 with TRBJ2-1; the match to TRBD1 covers 9 bases. Trimming cost V 4 bases and J 5 bases; bases outside gene matches: 6. The CDR3 runs to 15 residues. CDR1 and CDR2 (germline): MNHEY, SMNVEV (reference sequence).

This clonotype has a handful of counts. V and J are TRBV12-3 or TRBV12-4 and TRBJ1-2; D gene ambiguous. Trimming left V 4 bases short and J 8 bases short, with 14 bases between. This CDR3 has 13 residues. The CDR3 DNA follows: TGTGCCAGCAGTTCCGGAGGTTATCACGGCTACACCTTC. This encodes CASSSGGYHGYTF.

This clonotype occurred many times. The chain has TRBV3-1 and TRBJ2-1; the D is unclear. Germline CDR1 reads LGHDT; CDR2 reads YNNKEL (reference sequence). This CDR3 has 13 amino acids. V lost 1 base and J lost 4, with 5 bases in between. CDR3 sequence: CASSQASYNEQFF. DNA for the CDR3: TGTGCCAGCAGCCAAGCCTCTTACAATGAGCAGTTCTTC.

The table lists this clonotype with a few counts. This rearrangement joins TRBV4-1 to TRBJ2-5, with D possibly matching TRBD2 (6 bases). Trimming stripped 1 base from V and 11 bases from J, with 14 bases between. The CDR3 is 13 residues long. Looked up from germline, CDR1 is MGHRA and CDR2 is YSYEKL. This chain's CDR3 is CASSQAGVDEQYF. CDR3 in DNA: TGCGCCAGCAGCCAAGCGGGAGTGGATGAGCAGTACTTC.

This chain links TRBV7-3 with TRBJ1-2, with 7 bases aligning to TRBD1. In germline, CDR1 is SGHTA, CDR2 FQGTGA. The V segment lost 4 bases and the J segment 7 bases; nucleotides outside the gene matches: 6. The CDR3 sequence is 13 residues long. CDR3 residues: CASSSQGGGGYTF. CDR3 DNA sequence: TGTGCCAGCAGCTCCCAGGGGGGCGGTGGCTACACCTTC.

This rearrangement joins TRBV20-1 to TRBJ1-2; D gene uncertain. CDR1 DFQATT and CDR2 SNEGSKA come from the germline V gene (reference sequence). The CDR3 is 14 amino acids. Trimming shortened V by 5 bases and J by 5 bases, and 18 bases separated the two germline ends. In DNA, the CDR3 is TGCAGTGCTCAGGACCTCCGGCGGGATTATGGCTACACCTTC. Its protein is CSAQDLRRDYGYTF.

The V gene is TRBV20-1, the J gene TRBJ2-7; 11 positions match TRBD1. With V trimmed by 6 bases and J by 1 base, 5 bases remained unmatched. The CDR3 runs to 14 residues. CDR1 and CDR2 from the germline V gene are DFQATT and SNEGSKA (reference sequence). In DNA form, the CDR3 reads TGCAGTGCCGAGGGACAGGGGGGTTCCTACGAGCAGTACTTC. As protein: CSAEGQGGSYEQYF.

This clonotype was seen only a few times. The V gene is TRBV28, the J gene TRBJ2-7; D gene ambiguous. This CDR3 has 13 residues. From germline, CDR1 is MDHEN and CDR2 SYDVKM. V lost 4 bases, J lost 3 bases, and 10 bases lay in between. CDR3 in amino acids: CASSWSSGYEQYF. DNA of the CDR3: TGTGCCAGCAGTTGGTCTTCCGGCTACGAGCAGTACTTC.

This clonotype came up a few times. The rearrangement joins TRBV4-1 to TRBJ2-3, with TRBD1 as a possible D gene (5 bases). The CDR3 extends over 17 amino acids. The V gene lost 4 bases and the J gene lost 0 bases, with 17 bases spanning the gap. Germline V gives CDR1 MGHRA, CDR2 YSYEKL. This CDR3 is CASSPLMDKTSTDTQYF. DNA of the CDR3: TGCGCCAGCAGCCCCCTAATGGACAAGACTAGCACAGATACGCAGTATTTT.

The chain couples TRBV7-2 to TRBJ1-4; a possible D gene is TRBD1 (5 bases). Germline CDR1 SGHTA, CDR2 FQGNSA. CDR3 length equals 18 residues. Trimming removed 5 bases at V and 0 bases at J, with 19 bases between. CDR3 protein: CASSTEGWGLSTNEKLFF. The CDR3 region has the DNA TGTGCCAGCAGCACAGAGGGTTGGGGACTTTCAACTAATGAAAAACTGTTTTTT.